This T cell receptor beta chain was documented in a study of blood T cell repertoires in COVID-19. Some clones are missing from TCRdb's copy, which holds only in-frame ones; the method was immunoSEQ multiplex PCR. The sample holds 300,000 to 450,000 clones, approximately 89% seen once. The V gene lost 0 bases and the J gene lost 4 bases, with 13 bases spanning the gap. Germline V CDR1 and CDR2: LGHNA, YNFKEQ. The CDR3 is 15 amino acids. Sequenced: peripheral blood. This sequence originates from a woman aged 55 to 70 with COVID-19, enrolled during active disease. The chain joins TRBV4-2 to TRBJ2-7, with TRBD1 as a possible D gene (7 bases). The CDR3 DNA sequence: TGTGCCAGCAGCCAAGAGCCAGGGGGGACGTACGAGCAGTACTTC. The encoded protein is CASSQEPGGTYEQYF.